This TCR beta chain was recorded in a study of blood T cell repertoires in COVID-19. Study-wide background: Donors in the United States, Italy and Spain gave samples during acute or convalescent COVID-19. Sample material is recorded as cDNA or gDNA derived from T cells, B-cell-depleted T cells, or PBMCs.

Clones were sequenced by immunoSEQ multiplex PCR, and TCRdb holds only the in-frame ones, with some missing. The sample gives about 99,000 clones, 88% of which show up once; just over 2% is in the top ten. This clone showed up just a few times. This CDR3 has 13 residues. CDR1 and CDR2 from the germline V gene are GTSNPN and SVGIG (reference sequence). V was pared by 2 bases and J by 2 bases, with 3 bases of the junction left unmatched. The clonotype comes from a man aged 50 or older with COVID-19, enrolled during active disease. The rearrangement links TRBV30 to TRBJ2-7; TRBD1 agrees at 7 bases. The source material was peripheral blood. The CDR3 region is CAWSTGVTYEQYF. CDR3 DNA sequence: TGTGCCTGGAGTACAGGGGTAACCTACGAGCAGTACTTC.